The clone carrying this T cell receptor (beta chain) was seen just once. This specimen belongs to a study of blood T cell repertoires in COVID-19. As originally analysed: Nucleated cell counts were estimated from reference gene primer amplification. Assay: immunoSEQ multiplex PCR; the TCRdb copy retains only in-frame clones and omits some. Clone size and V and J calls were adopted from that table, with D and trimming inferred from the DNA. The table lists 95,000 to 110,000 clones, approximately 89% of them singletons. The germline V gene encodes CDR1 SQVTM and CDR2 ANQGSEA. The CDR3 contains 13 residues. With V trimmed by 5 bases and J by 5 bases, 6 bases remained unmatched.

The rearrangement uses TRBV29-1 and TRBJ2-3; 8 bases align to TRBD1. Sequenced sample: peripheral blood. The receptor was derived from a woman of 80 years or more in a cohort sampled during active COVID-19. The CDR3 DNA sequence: TGCAGCGTTACAGGGGGTAGAGGAGATACGCAGTATTTT. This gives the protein CSVTGGRGDTQYF.